A selection of T cell receptor beta chains follows, all from one sample in a study of control samples from healthy donors and cancer patients. Clones were read by immunoSEQ multiplex PCR, and TCRdb kept only the in-frame ones, dropping some. This sample carries roughly 100,000 clones, around 83% of them seen once, and the ten largest clones take 1.3%. The sample taken for sequencing was blood. These receptor sequences come from a woman between 45 and 65 years old in good health. Each CDR3 is given with its conserved first and last residue. D genes are given only for firm matches. Where a row states a size, it is once, few, many or the class of an expanded clone; other rows omit it.

j_gene	d_gene	v_gene	abundance	CDR3aa	CDR3nt
TRBJ1-6	TRBD1	TRBV10-1	.	CASSRQGMNLLSSLNSPLHF	TGCGCCAGCAGCCGACAGGGGATGAATCTATTGAGTAGCCTTAATTCACCCCTCCACTTT
TRBJ2-3	TRBD2	TRBV6-5	few	CASSQTSGGGDTQYF	TGTGCCAGCAGTCAAACTAGCGGTGGCGGAGATACGCAGTATTTT
TRBJ2-5	TRBD2	TRBV5-8	.	CASSLGLAARQETQYF	TGTGCCAGCAGCTTGGGTCTAGCGGCGCGTCAAGAGACCCAGTACTTC
TRBJ2-5	.	TRBV11-2	few	CASSQTTVQETQYF	TGTGCCAGCAGCCAAACGACAGTACAAGAGACCCAGTACTTC
TRBJ2-1	.	TRBV28	.	CASSLRSGVPLRNEQFF	TGTGCCAGCAGTTTACGAAGTGGGGTCCCCCTACGCAATGAGCAGTTCTTC
TRBJ1-1	.	TRBV28	few	CASSPFTEAFF	TGTGCCAGCAGCCCCTTTACTGAAGCTTTCTTT
TRBJ1-1	.	TRBV7-3	.	CASSLRGGGVMNTEAFF	TGTGCCAGCAGCTTAAGGGGAGGAGGAGTCATGAACACTGAAGCTTTCTTT
TRBJ1-2	TRBD1	TRBV5-5	.	CASSGTAEYGYTF	TGTGCCAGCAGCGGGACAGCTGAATATGGCTACACCTTC
TRBJ2-3	TRBD2	TRBV14	.	CASSQGLAGVGADTQYF	TGTGCCAGCAGCCAAGGACTAGCGGGGGTTGGTGCAGATACGCAGTATTTT
TRBJ2-7	TRBD1	TRBV18	once	CASSLHPPGQGHEQYF	TGTGCCAGCTCACTCCACCCACCGGGACAGGGCCACGAGCAGTACTTC
TRBJ1-2	.	TRBV28	.	CGAGTNYGYTF	TGTGGAGCCGGGACTAACTATGGCTACACCTTC
TRBJ1-2	.	TRBV7-9	.	CASSLAQGGYTF	TGTGCCAGCAGCTTAGCGCAAGGTGGCTACACCTTC
TRBJ2-2	TRBD1	TRBV6-5	.	CASSTGTVNTGELFF	TGTGCCAGCAGTACCGGGACAGTGAACACCGGGGAGCTGTTTTTT
TRBJ2-3	.	TRBV27	.	CASSLMVGRTDTQYF	TGTGCCAGCAGTTTAATGGTCGGGAGAACAGATACGCAGTATTTT
TRBJ2-6	TRBD1	TRBV5-1	.	CASSFPGTGGSGANVLTF	TGCGCCAGCAGCTTCCCCGGGACAGGGGGCTCTGGGGCCAACGTCCTGACTTTC
TRBJ2-7	TRBD1	TRBV18	.	CASSPTGGYEQYF	TGTGCCAGCTCACCGACAGGGGGATACGAGCAGTACTTC
TRBJ2-5	TRBD1	TRBV11-2	.	CASSPSGGWETQYF	TGTGCCAGCAGCCCCTCAGGGGGCTGGGAGACCCAGTACTTC
TRBJ1-2	.	TRBV6-6	.	CASRQGQGTYGYTF	TGTGCCAGCAGACAGGGCCAGGGGACCTATGGCTACACCTTC
TRBJ2-7	.	TRBV15	.	CATSRDGSPGYEQYF	TGTGCCACCAGCAGAGATGGATCTCCGGGATACGAGCAGTACTTC
TRBJ1-2	.	TRBV19	.	CASSLGHTNYGYTF	TGTGCCAGTAGTTTGGGCCACACCAACTATGGCTACACCTTC
TRBJ1-2	TRBD1	TRBV3-1/TRBV3-2	once	CASSQPGGGYTF	TGTGCCAGCAGCCAACCAGGGGGGGGCTACACCTTC
TRBJ2-4	.	TRBV29-1	.	CSVELGRKGIQYF	TGCAGCGTTGAACTGGGACGGAAGGGCATTCAGTACTTC
TRBJ1-5	.	TRBV28	.	CASKQTNQPQHF	TGTGCCAGCAAACAGACAAATCAGCCCCAGCATTTT
TRBJ1-4	.	TRBV6-2/TRBV6-3	.	CASSYSQGFFNEKLFF	TGTGCCAGCAGTTACTCCCAGGGGTTCTTCAATGAAAAACTGTTTTTT
TRBJ2-1	TRBD2	TRBV7-3	once	CASSPTSGYSSYNEQFF	TGTGCCAGCAGCCCTACTAGCGGGTATAGCTCCTACAATGAGCAGTTCTTC
TRBJ2-4	TRBD1	TRBV11-2	.	CASSLDRRQGKNIQYF	TGTGCCAGCAGCTTAGATAGGCGACAGGGGAAAAACATTCAGTACTTC
TRBJ2-3	.	TRBV9	.	CASSVGNRLRSTDTQYF	TGTGCCAGCAGCGTAGGAAACAGGCTCAGAAGCACAGATACGCAGTATTTT
TRBJ1-4	.	TRBV7-9	.	CASSSRDILNEKLFF	TGTGCCAGCAGTTCCCGGGACATCCTTAATGAAAAACTGTTTTTT
TRBJ1-3	.	TRBV28	.	CASISSGNTIYF	TGTGCCAGCATATCCTCCGGAAACACCATATATTTT
TRBJ1-6	.	TRBV6-5	.	CASRGPNSPLHF	TGTGCCAGCAGGGGCCCCAATTCACCCCTCCACTTT
TRBJ1-1	.	TRBV2	.	CASTAGTINTEAFF	TGTGCCAGCACCGCAGGGACGATAAACACTGAAGCTTTCTTT
TRBJ2-7	TRBD1	TRBV6-5	.	CASTTETGYYEQYF	TGTGCCAGCACTACAGAGACAGGGTACTACGAGCAGTACTTC
TRBJ1-2	.	TRBV7-9	.	CASSLLGDGYTF	TGTGCCAGCAGCTTATTAGGGGATGGCTACACCTTC
TRBJ2-7	.	TRBV13	.	CASSLQGNYEQYF	TGTGCCAGCAGCTTGCAGGGGAATTACGAGCAGTACTTC
TRBJ1-1	.	TRBV7-2	.	CASSLTGTNTEAFF	TGTGCCAGCAGCTTAACAGGTACGAACACTGAAGCTTTCTTT
TRBJ1-3	.	TRBV5-5	.	CASSRSQGSGNTIYF	TGTGCCAGCAGCCGCTCACAGGGCTCTGGAAACACCATATATTTT
TRBJ1-1	.	TRBV29-1	.	CSVEGRGATEAFF	TGCAGCGTTGAAGGCAGGGGAGCCACTGAAGCTTTCTTT
TRBJ2-7	.	TRBV5-6	.	CASSKILTSGSYEQYF	TGTGCCAGCAGCAAAATTTTGACCAGTGGTTCCTACGAGCAGTACTTC
TRBJ2-1	.	TRBV6-5	.	CASSQGTRWDEQFF	TGTGCCAGCAGTCAGGGGACCAGGTGGGATGAGCAGTTCTTC
TRBJ1-6	.	TRBV7-9	.	CASSLEGASNSPLHF	TGTGCCAGCAGCTTAGAAGGGGCCAGTAATTCACCCCTCCACTTT
TRBJ2-5	.	TRBV14	.	CASSQGYRVNQETQYF	TGTGCCAGCAGCCAAGGGTACAGGGTTAACCAAGAGACCCAGTACTTC
TRBJ2-1	.	TRBV28	.	CASSPGGPYNEQFF	TGTGCCAGCAGTCCGGGGGGCCCCTACAATGAGCAGTTCTTC
TRBJ2-1	.	TRBV18	.	CASSNGRINEQFF	TGTGCCAGCTCAAATGGCCGCATCAATGAGCAGTTCTTC
TRBJ2-7	TRBD2	TRBV5-1	.	CASSRGTSGGDPYEQYF	TGCGCCAGCAGCCGGGGGACTAGCGGGGGAGATCCCTACGAGCAGTACTTC
TRBJ2-5	.	TRBV11-2	.	CASSFIPLRETQYF	TGTGCCAGCAGCTTCATCCCCCTCCGGGAGACCCAGTACTTC
TRBJ1-3	.	TRBV18	.	CASSPERSGNTIYF	TGTGCCAGCTCTCCAGAGAGATCTGGAAACACCATATATTTT
TRBJ2-5	.	TRBV7-9	.	CASIQGGKTQYF	TGTGCCAGCATTCAGGGCGGGAAGACCCAGTACTTC
TRBJ2-7	TRBD2	TRBV10-3	.	CAISDFGGASYEQYF	TGTGCCATCAGTGATTTCGGGGGGGCGTCCTACGAGCAGTACTTC
TRBJ1-1	.	TRBV15	.	CATSRQGLTEAFF	TGTGCCACCAGCAGACAGGGCCTCACTGAAGCTTTCTTT
TRBJ2-2	.	TRBV7-8	.	CASSLVAAGTGELFF	TGTGCCAGCAGCTTAGTGGCTGCCGGGACCGGGGAGCTGTTTTTT
TRBJ2-1	TRBD2	TRBV3-1/TRBV3-2	.	CASSQDGGSANEQFF	TGTGCCAGCAGCCAAGACGGCGGGAGTGCCAATGAGCAGTTCTTC